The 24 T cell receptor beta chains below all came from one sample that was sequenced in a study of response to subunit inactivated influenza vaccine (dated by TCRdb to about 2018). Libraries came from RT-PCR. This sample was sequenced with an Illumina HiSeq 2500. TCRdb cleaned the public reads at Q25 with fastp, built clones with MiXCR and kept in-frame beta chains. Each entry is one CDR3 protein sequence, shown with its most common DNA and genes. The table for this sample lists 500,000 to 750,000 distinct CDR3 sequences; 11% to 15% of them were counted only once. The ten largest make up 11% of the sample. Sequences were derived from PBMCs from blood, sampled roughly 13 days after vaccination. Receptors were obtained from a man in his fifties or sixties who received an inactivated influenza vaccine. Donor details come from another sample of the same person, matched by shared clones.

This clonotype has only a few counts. Written as DNA, the CDR3 is TGTGCCAGCAGCTTGGGACGGGGGCGCGGCTACACCTTC. Translated: CASSLGRGRGYTF. This chain uses TRBV5-7 with TRBJ1-2, with D possibly being TRBD1 (6 bases). TRBV5-7 has ORF status, its function being uncertain. Deletions cut 0 bases from V and 8 bases from J, with 11 bases between. This CDR3 is 13 amino acids long.

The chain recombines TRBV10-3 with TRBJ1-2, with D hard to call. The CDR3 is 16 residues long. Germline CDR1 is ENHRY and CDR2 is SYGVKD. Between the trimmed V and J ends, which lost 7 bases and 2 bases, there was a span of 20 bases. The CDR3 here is CAITNGVGDSNYGYTF. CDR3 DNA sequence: TGTGCCATCACAAACGGTGTCGGCGACTCAAACTATGGCTACACCTTC.

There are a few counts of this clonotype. CDR3 in amino acids: CASSGYAGTASTDTQYF. The CDR3 region has the DNA TGTGCCAGCAGTGGATATGCCGGGACAGCTAGCACAGATACGCAGTATTTT. The rearrangement uses TRBV9 and TRBJ2-3; TRBD1 matches at 7 bases. This CDR3 is 17 amino acids long. Looked up from germline, CDR1 is SGDLS and CDR2 is YYNGEE. The V and J ends lost 5 bases and 0 bases, in that order; junction bases with no gene match: 12.

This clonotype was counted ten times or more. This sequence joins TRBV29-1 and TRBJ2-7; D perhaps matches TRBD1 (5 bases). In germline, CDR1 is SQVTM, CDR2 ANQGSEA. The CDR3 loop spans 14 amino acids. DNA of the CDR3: TGCAGTACCAGTGACAGTTTTTCATCCTACGAGCAGTACTTC. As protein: CSTSDSFSSYEQYF.

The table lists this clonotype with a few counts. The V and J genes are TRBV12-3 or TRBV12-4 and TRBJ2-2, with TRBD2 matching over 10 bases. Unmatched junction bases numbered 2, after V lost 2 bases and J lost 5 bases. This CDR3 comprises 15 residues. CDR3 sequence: CASSLSGRGTGELFF. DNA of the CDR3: TGTGCCAGCAGTTTAAGCGGGAGGGGGACCGGGGAGCTGTTTTTT.

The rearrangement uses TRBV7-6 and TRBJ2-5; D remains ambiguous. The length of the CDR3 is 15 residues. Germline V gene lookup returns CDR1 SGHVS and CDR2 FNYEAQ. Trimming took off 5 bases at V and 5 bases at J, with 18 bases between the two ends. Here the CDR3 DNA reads TGTGCCAGCAGCCGTATGGGCCGCGCCGCGGAGACCCAGTACTTC. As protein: CASSRMGRAAETQYF.

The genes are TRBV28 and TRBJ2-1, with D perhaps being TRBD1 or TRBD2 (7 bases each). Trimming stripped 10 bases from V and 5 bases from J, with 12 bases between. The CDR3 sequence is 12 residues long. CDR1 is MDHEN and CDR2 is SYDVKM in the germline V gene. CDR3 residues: CATQGGDNEQFF. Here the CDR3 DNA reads TGTGCCACCCAGGGGGGGGACAATGAGCAGTTCTTC.

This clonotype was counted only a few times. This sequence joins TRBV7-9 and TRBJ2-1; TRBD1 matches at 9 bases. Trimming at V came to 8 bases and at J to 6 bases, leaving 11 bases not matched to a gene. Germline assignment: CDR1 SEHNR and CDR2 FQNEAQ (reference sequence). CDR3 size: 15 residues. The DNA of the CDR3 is TGTGCCAGCCGACCGGACAGGGGAATTGGCAATGAGCAGTTCTTC. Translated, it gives CASRPDRGIGNEQFF. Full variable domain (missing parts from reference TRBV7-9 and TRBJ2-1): DTGVSQNPRHKITKRGQNVTFRCDPISEHNRLYWYRQTLGQGPEFLTYFQNEAQLEKSRLLSDRFSAERPKGSFSTLEIQRTEQGDSAMYLCASRPDRGIGNEQFFGPGTRLTVL.

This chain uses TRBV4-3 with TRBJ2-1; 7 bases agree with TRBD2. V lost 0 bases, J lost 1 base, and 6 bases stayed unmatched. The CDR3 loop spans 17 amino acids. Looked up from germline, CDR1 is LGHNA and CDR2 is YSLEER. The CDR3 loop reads CASSQDGVGRSYNEQFF. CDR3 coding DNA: TGCGCCAGCAGCCAAGATGGGGTCGGGAGGTCCTACAATGAGCAGTTCTTC.

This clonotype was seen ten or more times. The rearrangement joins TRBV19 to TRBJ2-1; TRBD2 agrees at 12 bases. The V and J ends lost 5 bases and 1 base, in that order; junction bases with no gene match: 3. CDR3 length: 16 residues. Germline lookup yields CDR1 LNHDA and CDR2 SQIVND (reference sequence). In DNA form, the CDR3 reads TGTGCCAGTAGTCCACTAGCGGGAGGATCCTACAATGAGCAGTTCTTC. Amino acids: CASSPLAGGSYNEQFF.

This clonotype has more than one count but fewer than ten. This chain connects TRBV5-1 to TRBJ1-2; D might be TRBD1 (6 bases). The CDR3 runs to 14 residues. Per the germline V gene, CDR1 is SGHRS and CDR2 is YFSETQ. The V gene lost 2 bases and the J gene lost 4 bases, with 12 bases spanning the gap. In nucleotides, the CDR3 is TGCGCCAGCAGCTTTGGGGGGGCGATCTATGGCTACACCTTC. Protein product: CASSFGGAIYGYTF.

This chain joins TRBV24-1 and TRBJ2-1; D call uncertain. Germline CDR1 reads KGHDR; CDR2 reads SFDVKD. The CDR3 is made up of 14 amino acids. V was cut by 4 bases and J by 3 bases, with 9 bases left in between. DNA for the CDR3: TGTGCCACCAGTGAGAGTGGGCACTACAATGAGCAGTTCTTC. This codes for CATSESGHYNEQFF.

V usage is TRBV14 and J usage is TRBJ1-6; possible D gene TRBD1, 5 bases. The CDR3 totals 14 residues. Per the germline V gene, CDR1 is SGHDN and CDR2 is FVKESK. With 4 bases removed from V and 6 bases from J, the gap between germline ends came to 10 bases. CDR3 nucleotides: TGTGCCAGCAGCCGACAGATGGCTAATTCACCCCTCCACTTT. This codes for CASSRQMANSPLHF.

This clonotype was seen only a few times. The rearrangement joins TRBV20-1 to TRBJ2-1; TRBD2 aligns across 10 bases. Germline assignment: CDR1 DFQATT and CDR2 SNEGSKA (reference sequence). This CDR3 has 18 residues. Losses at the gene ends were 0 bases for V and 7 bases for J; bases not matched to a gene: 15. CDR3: CSARDSPGLAGVENEQFF. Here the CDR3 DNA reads TGCAGTGCTAGAGATAGCCCCGGCCTAGCGGGAGTTGAGAATGAGCAGTTCTTC.

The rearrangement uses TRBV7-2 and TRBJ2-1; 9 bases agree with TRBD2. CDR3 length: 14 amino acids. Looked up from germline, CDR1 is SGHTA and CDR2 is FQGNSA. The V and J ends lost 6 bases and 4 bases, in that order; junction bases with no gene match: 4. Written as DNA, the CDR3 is TGTGCCAGCAGGGTAACTAGCGGGTACAATGAGCAGTTCTTC. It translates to CASRVTSGYNEQFF.

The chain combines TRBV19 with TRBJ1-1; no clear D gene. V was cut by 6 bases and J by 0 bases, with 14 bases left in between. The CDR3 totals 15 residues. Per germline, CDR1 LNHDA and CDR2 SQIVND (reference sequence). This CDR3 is CASRFRDSVNTEAFF. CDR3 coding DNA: TGTGCCAGTAGATTCCGAGATTCAGTGAACACTGAAGCTTTCTTT.

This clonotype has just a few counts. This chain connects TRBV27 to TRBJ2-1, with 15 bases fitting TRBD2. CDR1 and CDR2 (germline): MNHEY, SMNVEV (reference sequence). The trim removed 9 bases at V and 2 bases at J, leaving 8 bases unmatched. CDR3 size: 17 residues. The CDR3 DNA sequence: TGTGCCAGTTCGGGACTAGCGGGGGGATACACCTACAATGAGCAGTTCTTC. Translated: CASSGLAGGYTYNEQFF.

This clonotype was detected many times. The DNA of the CDR3 is TGTGCCACCAGTGCAGGTCACGAGCAGTACTTC. Amino acids: CATSAGHEQYF. The chain joins TRBV24-1 to TRBJ2-7; no definite D call. Trimming shortened V by 5 bases and J by 5 bases, and 6 bases separated the two germline ends. Germline CDR1 is KGHDR and CDR2 is SFDVKD. The CDR3 totals 11 residues.

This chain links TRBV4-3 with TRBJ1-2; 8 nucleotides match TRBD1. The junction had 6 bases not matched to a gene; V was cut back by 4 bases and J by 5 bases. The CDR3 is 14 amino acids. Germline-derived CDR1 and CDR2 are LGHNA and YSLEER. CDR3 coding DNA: TGCGCCAGCAGCCTGGACAGGGAAAGATATGGCTACACCTTC. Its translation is CASSLDRERYGYTF.

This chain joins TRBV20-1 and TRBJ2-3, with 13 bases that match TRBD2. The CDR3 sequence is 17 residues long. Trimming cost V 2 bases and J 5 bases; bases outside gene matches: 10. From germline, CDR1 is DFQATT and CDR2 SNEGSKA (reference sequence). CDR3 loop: CSARLGTSGGEGDTQYF. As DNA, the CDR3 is TGCAGTGCTAGACTGGGAACTAGCGGGGGGGAGGGAGATACGCAGTATTTT.

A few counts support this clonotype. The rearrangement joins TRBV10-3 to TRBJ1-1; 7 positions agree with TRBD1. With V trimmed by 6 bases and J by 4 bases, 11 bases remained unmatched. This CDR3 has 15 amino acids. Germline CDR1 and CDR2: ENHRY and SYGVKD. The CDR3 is CAIRDRQGVFTEAFF. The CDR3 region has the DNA TGTGCCATCAGGGACCGGCAGGGGGTGTTCACTGAAGCTTTCTTT.

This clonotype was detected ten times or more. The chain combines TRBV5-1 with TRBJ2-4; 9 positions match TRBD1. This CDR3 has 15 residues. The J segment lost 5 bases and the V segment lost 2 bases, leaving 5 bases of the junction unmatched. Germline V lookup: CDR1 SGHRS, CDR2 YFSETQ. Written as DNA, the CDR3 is TGCGCCAGCAGCTTAACCCGGGACAGGGAAAACATTCAGTACTTC. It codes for CASSLTRDRENIQYF.

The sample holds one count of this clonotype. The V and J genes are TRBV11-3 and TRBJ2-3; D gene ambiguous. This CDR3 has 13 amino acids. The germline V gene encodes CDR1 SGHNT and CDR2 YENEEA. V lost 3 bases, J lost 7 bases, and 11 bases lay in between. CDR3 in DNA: TGTGCCAGCAGCTTTGGGTTACAAAATACGCAGTATTTT. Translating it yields CASSFGLQNTQYF. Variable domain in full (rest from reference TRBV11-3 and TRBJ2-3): EAGVVQSPRYKIIEKKQPVAFWCNPISGHNTLYWYLQNLGQGPELLIRYENEEAVDDSQLPKDRFSAERLKGVDSTLKIQPAELGDSAVYLCASSFGLQNTQYFGPGTRLTVL.

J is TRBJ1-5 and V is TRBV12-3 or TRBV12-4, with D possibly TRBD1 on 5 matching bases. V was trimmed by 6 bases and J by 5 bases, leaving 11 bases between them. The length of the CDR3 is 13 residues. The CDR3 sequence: CASSLTVYQPQHF. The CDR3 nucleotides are TGTGCCAGCAGCCTGACAGTATATCAGCCCCAGCATTTT.